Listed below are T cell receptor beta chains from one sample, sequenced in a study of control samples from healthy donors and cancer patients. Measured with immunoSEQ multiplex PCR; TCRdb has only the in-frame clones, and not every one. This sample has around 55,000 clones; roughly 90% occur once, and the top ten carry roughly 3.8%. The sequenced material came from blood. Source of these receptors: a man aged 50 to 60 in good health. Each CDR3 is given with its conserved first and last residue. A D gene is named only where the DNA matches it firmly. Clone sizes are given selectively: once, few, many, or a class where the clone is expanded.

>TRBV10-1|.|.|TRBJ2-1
CASSRRAGASNEQFF
TGCGCCAGCAGTCGGAGGGCCGGAGCGAGCAATGAGCAGTTCTTC
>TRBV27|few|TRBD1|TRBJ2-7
CASSRSGQTYEQYF
TGTGCCAGCAGTCGTTCGGGACAGACCTACGAGCAGTACTTC
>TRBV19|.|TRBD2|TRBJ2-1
CASSIGGTSGRAGQFF
TGTGCCAGTAGTATAGGGGGGACTAGCGGGAGGGCCGGGCAGTTCTTC
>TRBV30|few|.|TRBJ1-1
CAWSVHTGDTEAFF
TGTGCCTGGAGTGTACACACCGGGGACACTGAAGCTTTCTTT
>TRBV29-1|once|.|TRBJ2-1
CSGVEGHTYNEQFF
TGCAGCGGCGTGGAGGGCCACACCTACAATGAGCAGTTCTTC
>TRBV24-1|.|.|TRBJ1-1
CATSDGKKGSTEAFF
TGTGCCACCAGTGATGGAAAGAAGGGGAGCACTGAAGCTTTCTTT
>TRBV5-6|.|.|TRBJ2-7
CASSLVDRAYEQYF
TGTGCCAGCAGCTTGGTGGACAGAGCATACGAGCAGTACTTC
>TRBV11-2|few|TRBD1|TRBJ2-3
CASSADPGTGFTDTQYF
TGTGCCAGCAGCGCGGATCCCGGGACAGGATTTACAGATACGCAGTATTTT
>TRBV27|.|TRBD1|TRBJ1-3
CASSRGTGSSGNTIYF
TGTGCCAGCAGCAGAGGGACAGGGAGCTCTGGAAACACCATATATTTT
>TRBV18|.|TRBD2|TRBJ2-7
CASSTNAGGPSYEQYF
TGTGCCAGCTCAACAAATGCGGGAGGCCCCTCCTACGAGCAGTACTTC
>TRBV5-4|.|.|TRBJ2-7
CASSLKEGGYEQYF
TGTGCCAGCAGCTTGAAGGAGGGGGGCTACGAGCAGTACTTC
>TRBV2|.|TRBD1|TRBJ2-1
CASSEKQGVRNEQFF
TGTGCCAGCAGTGAAAAGCAGGGGGTGAGGAATGAGCAGTTCTTC
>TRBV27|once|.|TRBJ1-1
CASSLVAEDNTEAFF
TGTGCCAGCAGTTTAGTAGCCGAGGACAACACTGAAGCTTTCTTT
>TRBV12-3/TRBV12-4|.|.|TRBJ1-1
CASSLASEAFF
TGTGCCAGCAGCCTGGCCTCTGAAGCTTTCTTT